This entry lists 23 T cell receptor beta chains sequenced from one sample in a study of shared clonotypes between healthy human individuals. Sequencing was performed with immunoSEQ multiplex PCR; in TCRdb, only in-frame clones are kept and a portion is missing. The repertoire includes about 380,000 clones, roughly 96% of them detected once, and approximately 0.32% sits in the top ten. Sequencing input: memory CD8+ T cells sorted from blood. Subset indicated: CD45RO+ cells pooled with CCR7-negative TemRA cells. Receptors were obtained from a man aged 30 to 39 in good health.

On this clone itself: Mismatch with germline at one junction end may stem from a read error. The chain links TRBV7-9 to TRBJ2-7; D ambiguous. The CDR3 spans 11 residues. Germline V gives CDR1 SEHNR, CDR2 FQNEAQ (reference sequence). The CDR3 here is CASSFSHEQYF. The CDR3 nucleotides are TGTGCCAGCAGCTTCTCCCACGAGCAGTACTTC.

This chain links TRBV27 with TRBJ2-1, with D hard to call. Trimming removed 4 bases from V and 0 bases from J, with 10 bases in between. Germline V CDR1 and CDR2: MNHEY, SMNVEV (reference sequence). The CDR3 is made up of 15 amino acids. The CDR3 nucleotides are TGTGCCAGCAGTTCCTCCTCCAGCTCCTACAATGAGCAGTTCTTC. It translates to CASSSSSSSYNEQFF.

The chain carries TRBV6-1 and TRBJ2-7, with 8 bases lining up with TRBD2. The V segment lost 5 bases and the J segment 2 bases; nucleotides outside the gene matches: 8. Germline V gives CDR1 MNHNS, CDR2 SASEGT. The CDR3 is 15 amino acids. The CDR3: CASSLAGRATYEQYF. Here the CDR3 DNA reads TGTGCCAGCAGTTTAGCGGGGCGAGCGACCTACGAGCAGTACTTC.

The chain links TRBV27 to TRBJ2-7, with 7 positions matching TRBD1. Losses at the gene ends were 5 bases for V and 3 bases for J; bases not matched to a gene: 1. This CDR3 has 12 amino acids. Germline V lookup: CDR1 MNHEY, CDR2 SMNVEV (reference sequence). CDR3 amino acids: CASSPGGYEQYF. CDR3 in DNA: TGTGCCAGCAGTCCAGGGGGCTACGAGCAGTACTTC.

The chain recombines TRBV9 with TRBJ2-7; D is perhaps TRBD1 (5 bases). CDR3 length: 14 residues. V lost 0 bases to trimming and J lost 3 bases, with 10 bases between them. The germline V gene encodes CDR1 SGDLS and CDR2 YYNGEE. CDR3 nucleotides: TGTGCCAGCAGCGTAGATCAGGGCCTCTACGAGCAGTACTTC. As protein: CASSVDQGLYEQYF.

The gene calls are TRBV6-1 and TRBJ2-2, with TRBD2 matching 7 bases. J lost 6 bases, V lost 6 bases, and 10 bases had no gene match. The CDR3 sequence is 15 residues long. The germline V gene encodes CDR1 MNHNS and CDR2 SASEGT. CDR3 region: CASRGSSGIPGELFF. Written as DNA, the CDR3 is TGTGCCAGCAGAGGTTCCAGCGGGATTCCCGGGGAGCTGTTTTTT.

The genes are TRBV5-6 and TRBJ1-5; TRBD1 agrees at 7 bases. Trimming at V came to 3 bases and at J to 3 bases, leaving 6 bases not matched to a gene. Germline CDR1 reads SGHDT; CDR2 reads YYEEEE. This CDR3 comprises 15 residues. Here the CDR3 reads CASSSGGGNNQPQHF. The CDR3 DNA is TGTGCCAGCAGCTCCGGAGGGGGCAACAATCAGCCCCAGCATTTT.

The chain combines TRBV18 with TRBJ2-7; 11 nucleotides line up with TRBD2. The CDR3 loop spans 15 amino acids. The germline V gene encodes CDR1 KGHSH and CDR2 LQKENI. V was clipped by 4 bases and J by 5 bases; unmatched bases: 7. The CDR3 DNA is TGTGCCAGCTCACGAATGACTAGCGGGATCGACGAGCAGTACTTC. Its protein is CASSRMTSGIDEQYF.

The CDR3 DNA reads TGTGCCAGCATGTTAACAGGGCCGTGGGGAATGACCAAAAACATTCAGTACTTC. It specifies CASMLTGPWGMTKNIQYF. V and J are TRBV27 and TRBJ2-4; possible D gene TRBD1, 6 bases. V was trimmed by 7 bases and J by 2 bases, leaving 24 bases between them. The CDR3 runs to 18 residues. The germline gives CDR1 MNHEY, CDR2 SMNVEV (reference sequence).

The rearrangement uses TRBV19 and TRBJ1-1; 7 bases align to TRBD1. This CDR3 spans 14 amino acids. The germline gives CDR1 LNHDA, CDR2 SQIVND (reference sequence). CDR3 sequence (DNA): TGTGCTTCTAACCCAGGGGGTGGGAACACTGAAGCTTTCTTT. Translated: CASNPGGGNTEAFF. Full variable domain (remainder filled in from reference TRBV19 and TRBJ1-1): DGGITQSPKYLFRKEGQNVTLSCEQNLNHDAMYWYRQDPGQGLRLIYYSQIVNDFQKGDIAEGYSVSREKKESFPLTVTSAQKNPTAFYLCASNPGGGNTEAFFGQGTRLTVV.

This chain joins TRBV5-8 and TRBJ1-2; 10 bases are a match to TRBD1. V shed 5 bases and J 0 bases; nucleotides not matched to a gene: 10. Germline loops: CDR1 SGHTS, CDR2 YDEGEE. This CDR3 has 17 amino acids. The chain's CDR3 is CASRDVPGQGTNYGYTF. CDR3 nucleotide sequence: TGTGCCAGCAGAGATGTACCGGGACAGGGGACTAACTATGGCTACACCTTC.

The chain combines TRBV9 with TRBJ1-5; 8 nucleotides match TRBD1. This CDR3 contains 14 residues. The junction had 2 bases not matched to a gene; V was cut back by 0 bases and J by 6 bases. Germline CDR1 is SGDLS and CDR2 is YYNGEE. The CDR3 coding sequence is TGTGCCAGCAGCGTAGGGACAGGGTCTCAGCCCCAGCATTTT. This codes for CASSVGTGSQPQHF.

The chain couples TRBV6-6 to TRBJ1-1; D gene unclear. Between the trimmed V and J ends, which lost 2 bases and 0 bases, there was a span of 7 bases. The CDR3 covers 14 residues. Germline CDR1 MNHNY, CDR2 SVGAGI (reference sequence). In DNA, the CDR3 is TGTGCCAGCAGTTACGATCGGATGAACACTGAAGCTTTCTTT. As protein: CASSYDRMNTEAFF.

This clone was counted a single time. The chain carries TRBV15 and TRBJ2-1; 10 positions match TRBD2. Trimming at V came to 0 bases and at J to 1 base, leaving 3 bases not matched to a gene. CDR1 and CDR2 from the germline V gene are LNHNV and YYDKDF (reference sequence). The CDR3 runs to 17 residues. The chain's CDR3 is CATSRDMGLASYNEQFF. In nucleotides, the CDR3 is TGTGCCACCAGCAGAGATATGGGACTAGCGTCCTACAATGAGCAGTTCTTC.

The chain joins TRBV19 to TRBJ2-3; D possibly corresponds to TRBD1 (6 bases). V lost 6 bases and J lost 2, with 9 bases in between. The CDR3 covers 13 residues. Germline assignment: CDR1 LNHDA and CDR2 SQIVND (reference sequence). The CDR3 region has the DNA TGTGCCAGTAGCTGGACAGTCACAGATACGCAGTATTTT. Its translation: CASSWTVTDTQYF. Supplemented by reference TRBV19 and TRBJ2-3, the full variable domain reads DGGITQSPKYLFRKEGQNVTLSCEQNLNHDAMYWYRQDPGQGLRLIYYSQIVNDFQKGDIAEGYSVSREKKESFPLTVTSAQKNPTAFYLCASSWTVTDTQYFGPGTRLTVL.

The chain is built from TRBV5-1 and TRBJ2-7; maybe TRBD2 (5 bases). V gave up 1 base and J gave up 5 bases, with 19 bases separating them. This CDR3 comprises 16 residues. Germline V gene data show CDR1 as SGHRS and CDR2 as YFSETQ. The chain's CDR3 is CASSLYRGILTDEQYF. The CDR3, as DNA: TGCGCCAGCAGCTTGTATCGGGGAATTTTGACGGACGAGCAGTACTTC.

The CDR3 region has the DNA TGTGCCAGCACTCTACCTCCCCCCGAGACCCAGTACTTC. Amino acids: CASTLPPPETQYF. The chain recombines TRBV9 with TRBJ2-5, with unresolved D. The V and J ends lost 6 bases and 5 bases respectively, with 14 bases between them. Germline lookup yields CDR1 SGDLS and CDR2 YYNGEE. This CDR3 spans 13 amino acids.

The chain links TRBV11-1 to TRBJ2-1; D may be TRBD1 (6 bases). The CDR3 is 13 residues long. V was shortened by 1 base and J by 8 bases, with 9 bases between the two germline ends. The germline CDR1 and CDR2 sequences are SGHAT and FQDESV (reference sequence). The CDR3 loop is CASSLGQVDEQFF. DNA of the CDR3: TGTGCCAGCAGCTTAGGACAGGTCGATGAGCAGTTCTTC.

V and J are TRBV19 and TRBJ1-1, with D hard to call. Germline CDR1 reads LNHDA; CDR2 reads SQIVND (reference sequence). V shed 8 bases and J shed 3 bases, with 13 bases lying between them. The CDR3 has 13 residues. The CDR3 nucleotides are TGTGCCAGTTTGGCCCACGGCCACACTGAAGCTTTCTTT. Translating it yields CASLAHGHTEAFF. The full variable domain, its missing parts supplied by reference TRBV19 and TRBJ1-1, is DGGITQSPKYLFRKEGQNVTLSCEQNLNHDAMYWYRQDPGQGLRLIYYSQIVNDFQKGDIAEGYSVSREKKESFPLTVTSAQKNPTAFYLCASLAHGHTEAFFGQGTRLTVV.

The V and J genes are TRBV28 and TRBJ2-7, with 14 positions matching TRBD2. Germline values: CDR1 MDHEN, CDR2 SYDVKM. This CDR3 spans 13 amino acids. V trimming: 5 bases; J trimming: 6 bases; junction bases outside the gene matches: 0. DNA of the CDR3: TGTGCCAGCAGTGGACTAGCGGGAGGCGAGCAGTACTTC. Its protein is CASSGLAGGEQYF.

The gene calls are TRBV11-3 and TRBJ2-2; tentatively, D is TRBD1 (6 bases). Germline CDR1 SGHNT, CDR2 YENEEA. V was trimmed by 1 base and J by 4 bases, leaving 7 bases between them. The CDR3 runs to 14 residues. CDR3 residues: CASSLVRGTGELFF. The CDR3 DNA reads TGTGCCAGCAGCTTAGTCAGGGGCACCGGGGAGCTGTTTTTT. The whole variable domain, filled in from reference TRBV11-3 and TRBJ2-2, reads EAGVVQSPRYKIIEKKQPVAFWCNPISGHNTLYWYLQNLGQGPELLIRYENEEAVDDSQLPKDRFSAERLKGVDSTLKIQPAELGDSAVYLCASSLVRGTGELFFGEGSRLTVL.

As concerns this clone: Sequence at one end of the junction differs from germline and may be a read error. The J gene is TRBJ2-3, the V gene TRBV6-5, with D hard to call. This CDR3 is built from 13 residues. Germline CDR1 reads MNHEY; CDR2 reads SVGAGI. CDR3 amino acids: CASGYRITDTQYF. Here the CDR3 DNA reads TGTGCCAGCGGTTACAGAATCACAGATACGCAGTATTTT.

CDR3: CASSPNSGTSYYEQYF. The CDR3 DNA is TGTGCCAGCAGTCCTAACTCCGGGACATCCTACTACGAGCAGTACTTC. The V gene is TRBV7-8, the J gene TRBJ2-7, with D tentatively TRBD1 (6 bases). Trimming left V 6 bases short and J 3 bases short, with 21 bases between. Germline lookup yields CDR1 SGHVS and CDR2 FQNEAQ. The CDR3 sequence is 16 residues long.